The 9 T cell receptor beta chains below all came from one sample that was sequenced in a study of cytomegalovirus exposure and HLA in healthy donors. PCR employed 60 Vbeta and 13 Jbeta primers. The data were produced by immunoSEQ multiplex PCR, yet TCRdb's version contains in-frame clones alone and is incomplete. This sample carries about 130,000 clones, approximately 75% of them seen once, and the ten largest clones take approximately 1%. Sequenced sample: PBMCs. These receptors were obtained from a male donor in good health and CMV-seronegative.

This clone was seen just once. V usage is TRBV4-2 and J usage is TRBJ2-5, with 7 nucleotides matching TRBD1. The end of the DNA fits TRBJ2-7 better, so the J call may be wrong. The CDR3 loop spans 15 amino acids. Germline-derived CDR1 and CDR2 are LGHNA and YNFKEQ. In nucleotides, the CDR3 is TGTGCCAGCAGCCAAGAACTCACAGGGGCCTACGAGCAGTACTTC. Its translation is CASSQELTGAYEQYF.

The chain couples TRBV19 to TRBJ2-1; 8 positions agree with TRBD1. Per the germline V gene, CDR1 is LNHDA and CDR2 is SQIVND (reference sequence). The CDR3 extends over 14 amino acids. V was clipped by 3 bases and J by 7 bases; unmatched bases: 5. CDR3 region: CASSMDRAVNEQFF. In DNA form, the CDR3 reads TGTGCCAGTAGTATGGACAGGGCGGTAAATGAGCAGTTCTTC.

The chain joins TRBV15 to TRBJ1-4; D not resolved. V lost 1 base to trimming and J lost 0 bases, with 6 bases between them. CDR3 length: 15 residues. CDR1 LNHNV and CDR2 YYDKDF come from the germline V gene (reference sequence). The CDR3 DNA reads as TGTGCCACCAGCAGAGTTGACACAACTAATGAAAAACTGTTTTTT. Its translation: CATSRVDTTNEKLFF.

The chain uses TRBV7-2 and TRBJ1-4; TRBD1 is a possible D gene (6 bases). V was clipped by 0 bases and J by 7 bases, with 9 bases between them. The CDR3 is made up of 14 amino acids. Per germline, CDR1 SGHTA and CDR2 FQGNSA. In nucleotides, the CDR3 is TGTGCCAGCAGCTTAGCAGGGGGGGGTGAAAAACTGTTTTTT. Translating gives CASSLAGGGEKLFF.

The chain links TRBV7-9 to TRBJ2-5, with a tentative D call TRBD2 (5 bases). The J call may be faulty, since TRBJ2-7 better matches the DNA end. Germline V gives CDR1 SEHNR, CDR2 FQNEAQ (reference sequence). The CDR3 runs to 14 residues. CDR3 nucleotides: TGTGCCAGCAGCCTGACTGAGGGAGACTACGAGCAGTACTTC. As protein: CASSLTEGDYEQYF.

This chain connects TRBV27 to TRBJ2-7; 8 bases match TRBD1. The V segment lost 5 bases and the J segment 3 bases; nucleotides outside the gene matches: 6. The CDR3 spans 14 residues. Germline assignment: CDR1 MNHEY and CDR2 SMNVEV (reference sequence). CDR3 region: CASSRDRSLYEQYF. CDR3 nucleotides: TGTGCCAGCAGTAGGGACAGGAGCCTCTACGAGCAGTACTTC.

This clone was seen just once. The V gene is TRBV29-1, the J gene TRBJ1-1, with 9 bases matching TRBD1. CDR1 and CDR2 from the germline V gene are SQVTM and ANQGSEA. The V segment lost 4 bases and the J segment 4 bases; nucleotides outside the gene matches: 4. This CDR3 contains 13 residues. The CDR3 spells CSVVTGGITEAFF. The DNA for the CDR3 is TGCAGCGTTGTTACAGGGGGCATCACTGAAGCTTTCTTT.

The V and J genes are TRBV7-2 and TRBJ1-6; 11 bases align to TRBD1. Losses at the gene ends were 6 bases for V and 8 bases for J; bases not matched to a gene: 6. This CDR3 is 15 amino acids long. From germline, CDR1 is SGHTA and CDR2 FQGNSA. The CDR3 sequence is CASSSRGQGDSPLHF. The CDR3 DNA reads as TGTGCCAGCAGTTCACGGGGACAGGGGGATTCACCCCTCCACTTT.

V is TRBV7-2 and J is TRBJ1-6, with D unresolved. The CDR3 consists of 14 residues. Germline CDR1 reads SGHTA; CDR2 reads FQGNSA. The V end was cut by 5 bases, the J end by 8 bases, with 13 bases between. CDR3 region: CASSRKMRDSPLHF. The CDR3 DNA sequence: TGTGCCAGCAGCCGGAAGATGCGGGATTCACCCCTCCACTTT.